The 10 T cell receptor beta chains below were found in one sample sequenced in a study of PD-1 blockade in mismatch repair-deficient tumors (dated by TCRdb to about 2017). The time point tag for this specimen amounts to: peripheral blood 12 weeks after first pembrolizumab dose. The method was the immunoSEQ multiplex PCR assay. TCRdb mirrors the immuneACCESS table, restricted to in-frame sequences. Some clones are absent from its copies; in checked studies, under half trace to an unresolved V gene, and the reason for the others is unknown. The sample yields approximately 25,000 clones; around 80% were counted once. The ten largest make up 20% of the sample. Sequencing used peripheral blood, obtained 12 weeks after starting pembrolizumab. The receptors shown here come from an adult with mismatch repair-deficient cancer.

The chain couples TRBV19 to TRBJ2-2; no definite D call. V lost 6 bases and J 6 bases, leaving 5 bases between the germline ends. The germline gives CDR1 LNHDA, CDR2 SQIVND (reference sequence). This CDR3 is built from 11 residues. CDR3 DNA sequence: TGTGCCAGTAGGAGCGCCGGGGAGCTGTTTTTT. It encodes CASRSAGELFF. Variable domain in full (rest from reference TRBV19 and TRBJ2-2): DGGITQSPKYLFRKEGQNVTLSCEQNLNHDAMYWYRQDPGQGLRLIYYSQIVNDFQKGDIAEGYSVSREKKESFPLTVTSAQKNPTAFYLCASRSAGELFFGEGSRLTVL.

This clone was recorded once. The chain carries TRBV5-5 and TRBJ2-3; D not certain. Trimming shortened V by 0 bases and J by 4 bases, and 9 bases separated the two germline ends. Germline CDR1 is SGHKS and CDR2 is YYEKEE (reference sequence). The length of the CDR3 is 14 residues. The CDR3 DNA is TGTGCCAGCAGCTTGGGTACAGCGCCAGATACGCAGTATTTT. Encoded protein: CASSLGTAPDTQYF.

The chain has TRBV7-2 and TRBJ2-5; 14 bases are a match to TRBD2. The ends lost 4 bases at V and 4 bases at J; junction bases unmatched: 14. The CDR3 loop spans 19 amino acids. In germline, CDR1 is SGHTA, CDR2 FQGNSA. The DNA for the CDR3 is TGTGCCAGCAGCTCCAACCGGGACGGACTAGCGGGAGGAGGAGAGACCCAGTACTTC. Protein sequence: CASSSNRDGLAGGGETQYF.

V and J are TRBV7-2 and TRBJ2-1, with D possibly matching TRBD2 (6 bases). The germline V gene has CDR1 SGHTA and CDR2 FQGNSA. Deletions cut 2 bases from V and 7 bases from J, with 9 bases between. This CDR3 has 13 amino acids. The CDR3 nucleotides are TGTGCCAGCAGCTTATCTAGCGCGAATGAGCAGTTCTTC. Its protein product is CASSLSSANEQFF. Variable domain in full (rest from reference TRBV7-2 and TRBJ2-1): GAGVSQSPSNKVTEKGKDVELRCDPISGHTALYWYRQSLGQGLEFLIYFQGNSAPDKSGLPSDRFSAERTGGSVSTLTIQRTQQEDSAVYLCASSLSSANEQFFGPGTRLTVL.

The chain uses TRBV2 and TRBJ1-1; D uncertain. The ends were cut back, 5 bases at V and 5 bases at J, with 15 bases in the middle. This CDR3 has 14 residues. CDR1 is SNHLY and CDR2 is FYNNEI in the germline V gene. DNA of the CDR3: TGTGCCAGCAGTTATGGGTTCGTTAGGACTGAAGCTTTCTTT. Its translation: CASSYGFVRTEAFF.

This clone was counted a few times. This chain connects TRBV7-9 to TRBJ2-7; 9 bases match TRBD2. Trimming cost V 1 base and J 5 bases; bases outside gene matches: 9. This CDR3 comprises 16 residues. CDR1 and CDR2 (germline): SEHNR, FQNEAQ (reference sequence). The CDR3 region is CASSLGWREGLNEQYF. The CDR3 region has the DNA TGTGCCAGCAGCTTAGGATGGCGGGAGGGCCTCAACGAGCAGTACTTC.

The chain uses TRBV9 and TRBJ1-2, with TRBD1 as a possible D gene (5 bases). V lost 4 bases to trimming and J lost 1 base, with 14 bases between them. The CDR3 totals 15 residues. CDR1 is SGDLS, CDR2 YYNGEE, per germline. CDR3 residues: CASSLSTGRNYGYTF. DNA for the CDR3: TGTGCCAGCAGCCTAAGCACAGGCCGTAACTATGGCTACACCTTC.

J is TRBJ2-3 and V is TRBV7-9, with TRBD2 matching 14 bases. From germline, CDR1 is SEHNR and CDR2 FQNEAQ (reference sequence). The CDR3 length is 18 residues. V lost 5 bases and J lost 3; bases outside the gene matches: 10. CDR3 residues: CASSPLLTSGRGTDTQYF. CDR3 DNA: TGTGCCAGCAGCCCCCTCTTGACTAGCGGGAGGGGGACAGATACGCAGTATTTT. Drawing the rest from reference TRBV7-9 and TRBJ2-3, the complete variable domain is DTGVSQNPRHKITKRGQNVTFRCDPISEHNRLYWYRQTLGQGPEFLTYFQNEAQLEKSRLLSDRFSAERPKGSFSTLEIQRTEQGDSAMYLCASSPLLTSGRGTDTQYFGPGTRLTVL.

V and J are TRBV10-3 and TRBJ2-1; D uncertain. Germline V gives CDR1 ENHRY, CDR2 SYGVKD. V shed 9 bases and J shed 7 bases, with 16 bases lying between them. This CDR3 has 13 residues. CDR3: CAINYKGSNEQFF. Written as DNA, the CDR3 is TGTGCCATTAATTACAAGGGTTCGAATGAGCAGTTCTTC.

The CDR3 loop is CASSDGTGELSWAYGYTF. CDR3 DNA sequence: TGTGCCAGCAGTGATGGGACTGGGGAGTTAAGCTGGGCCTATGGCTACACCTTC. The gene calls are TRBV6-1 and TRBJ1-2, with a weak D call TRBD1 (5 bases). Trimming took 3 bases from V and 4 from J, leaving 24 bases between them. CDR1 and CDR2 from the germline V gene are MNHNS and SASEGT. This CDR3 spans 18 amino acids.